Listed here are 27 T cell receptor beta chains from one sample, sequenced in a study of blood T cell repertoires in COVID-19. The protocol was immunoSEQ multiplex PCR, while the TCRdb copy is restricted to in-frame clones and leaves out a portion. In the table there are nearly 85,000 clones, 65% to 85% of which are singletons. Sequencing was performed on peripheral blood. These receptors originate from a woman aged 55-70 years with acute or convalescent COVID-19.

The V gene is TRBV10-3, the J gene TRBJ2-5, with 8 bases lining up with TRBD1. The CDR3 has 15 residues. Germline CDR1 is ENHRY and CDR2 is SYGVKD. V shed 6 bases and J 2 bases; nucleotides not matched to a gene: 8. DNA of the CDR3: TGTGCCATCAGCCTGACAGGGGTTGGGCAAGAGACCCAGTACTTC. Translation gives CAISLTGVGQETQYF.

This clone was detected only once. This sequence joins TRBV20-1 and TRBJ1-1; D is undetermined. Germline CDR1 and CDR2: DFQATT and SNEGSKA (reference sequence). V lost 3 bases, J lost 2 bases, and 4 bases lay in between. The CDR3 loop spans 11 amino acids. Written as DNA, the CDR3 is TGCAGTGCTAGCCGTAACACTGAAGCTTTCTTT. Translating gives CSASRNTEAFF.

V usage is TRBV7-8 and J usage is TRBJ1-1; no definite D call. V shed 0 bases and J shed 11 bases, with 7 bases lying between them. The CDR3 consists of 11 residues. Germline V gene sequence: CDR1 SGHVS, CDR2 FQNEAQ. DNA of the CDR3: TGTGCCAGCAGCTTAGCGGAGCGGGCTTTCTTT. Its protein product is CASSLAERAFF.

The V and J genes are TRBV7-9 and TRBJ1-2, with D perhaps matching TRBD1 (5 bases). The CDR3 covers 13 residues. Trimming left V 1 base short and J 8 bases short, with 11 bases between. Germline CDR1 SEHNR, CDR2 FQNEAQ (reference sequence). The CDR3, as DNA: TGTGCCAGCAGCTTAGTCGGGGGTTTGGGCTACACCTTC. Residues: CASSLVGGLGYTF. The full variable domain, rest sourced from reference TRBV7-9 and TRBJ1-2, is DTGVSQNPRHKITKRGQNVTFRCDPISEHNRLYWYRQTLGQGPEFLTYFQNEAQLEKSRLLSDRFSAERPKGSFSTLEIQRTEQGDSAMYLCASSLVGGLGYTFGSGTRLTVV.

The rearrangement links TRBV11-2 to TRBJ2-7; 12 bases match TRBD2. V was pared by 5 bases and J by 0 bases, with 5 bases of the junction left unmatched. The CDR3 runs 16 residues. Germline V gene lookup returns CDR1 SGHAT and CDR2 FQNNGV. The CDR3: CASSTRLAGVSYEQYF. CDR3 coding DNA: TGTGCCAGCAGCACACGACTAGCGGGAGTCTCCTACGAGCAGTACTTC.

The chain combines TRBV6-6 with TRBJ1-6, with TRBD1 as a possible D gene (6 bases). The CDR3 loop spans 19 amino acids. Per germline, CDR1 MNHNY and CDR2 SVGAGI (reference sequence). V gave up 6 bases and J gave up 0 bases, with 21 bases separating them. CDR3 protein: CASSFSGTRGSSYNSPLHF. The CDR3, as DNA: TGTGCCAGCAGCTTCTCCGGGACCAGGGGCAGCTCCTATAATTCACCCCTCCACTTT.

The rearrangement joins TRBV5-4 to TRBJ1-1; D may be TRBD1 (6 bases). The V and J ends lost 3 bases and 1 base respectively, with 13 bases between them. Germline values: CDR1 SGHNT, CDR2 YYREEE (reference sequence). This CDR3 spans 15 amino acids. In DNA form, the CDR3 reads TGTGCCAGCAGCTCTCCCGGGACACCGAACACTGAAGCTTTCTTT. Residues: CASSSPGTPNTEAFF. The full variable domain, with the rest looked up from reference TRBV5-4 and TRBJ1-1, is ETGVTQSPTHLIKTRGQQVTLRCSSQSGHNTVSWYQQALGQGPQFIFQYYREEENGRGNFPPRFSGLQFPNYSSELNVNALELDDSALYLCASSSPGTPNTEAFFGQGTRLTVV.

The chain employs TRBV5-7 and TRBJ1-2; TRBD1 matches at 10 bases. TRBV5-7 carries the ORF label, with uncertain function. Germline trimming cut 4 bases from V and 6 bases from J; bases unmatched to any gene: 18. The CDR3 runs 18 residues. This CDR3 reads CASSRSNYAGTGVNGYTF. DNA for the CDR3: TGTGCCAGCAGCCGATCCAATTATGCCGGGACAGGGGTAAATGGCTACACCTTC.

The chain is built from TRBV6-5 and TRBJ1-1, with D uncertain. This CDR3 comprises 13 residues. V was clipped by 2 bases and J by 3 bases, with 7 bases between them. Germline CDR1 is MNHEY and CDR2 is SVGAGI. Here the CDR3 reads CASSYTADTEAFF. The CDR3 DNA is TGTGCCAGCAGTTACACAGCGGACACTGAAGCTTTCTTT.

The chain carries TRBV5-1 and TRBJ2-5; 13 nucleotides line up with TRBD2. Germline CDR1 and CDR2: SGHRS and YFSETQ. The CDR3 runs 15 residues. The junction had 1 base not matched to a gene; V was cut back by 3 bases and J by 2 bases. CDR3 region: CASSSGLAGQETQYF. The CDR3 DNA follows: TGCGCCAGCAGCTCGGGACTAGCGGGGCAAGAGACCCAGTACTTC. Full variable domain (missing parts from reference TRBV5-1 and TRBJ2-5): KAGVTQTPRYLIKTRGQQVTLSCSPISGHRSVSWYQQTPGQGLQFLFEYFSETQRNKGNFPGRFSGRQFSNSRSEMNVSTLELGDSALYLCASSSGLAGQETQYFGPGTRLLVL.

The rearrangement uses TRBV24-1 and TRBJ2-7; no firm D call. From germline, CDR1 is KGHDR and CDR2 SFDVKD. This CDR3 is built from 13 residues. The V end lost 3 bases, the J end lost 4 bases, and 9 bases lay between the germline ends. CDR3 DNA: TGTGCCACCAGTGATCCTACCACGTACGAGCAGTACTTC. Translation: CATSDPTTYEQYF.

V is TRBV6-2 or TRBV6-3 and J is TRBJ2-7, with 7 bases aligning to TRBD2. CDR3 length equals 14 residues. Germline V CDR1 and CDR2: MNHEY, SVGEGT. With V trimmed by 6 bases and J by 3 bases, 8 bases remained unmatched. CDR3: CASSSGPGGYEQYF. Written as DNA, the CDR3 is TGTGCCAGCAGCTCAGGGCCGGGGGGCTACGAGCAGTACTTC.

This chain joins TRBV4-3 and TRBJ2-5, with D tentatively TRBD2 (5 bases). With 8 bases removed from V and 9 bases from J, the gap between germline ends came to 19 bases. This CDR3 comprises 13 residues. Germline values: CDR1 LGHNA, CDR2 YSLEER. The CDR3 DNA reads TGCGCCAGCGGTCAGGAACTCGACGGGGCCCAGTACTTC. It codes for CASGQELDGAQYF.

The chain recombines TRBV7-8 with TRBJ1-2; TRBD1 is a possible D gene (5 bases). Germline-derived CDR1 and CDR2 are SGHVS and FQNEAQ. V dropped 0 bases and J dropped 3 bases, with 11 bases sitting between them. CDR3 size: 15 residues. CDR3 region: CASSLAGRGDYGYTF. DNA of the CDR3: TGTGCCAGCAGCTTAGCAGGAAGGGGCGACTATGGCTACACCTTC.

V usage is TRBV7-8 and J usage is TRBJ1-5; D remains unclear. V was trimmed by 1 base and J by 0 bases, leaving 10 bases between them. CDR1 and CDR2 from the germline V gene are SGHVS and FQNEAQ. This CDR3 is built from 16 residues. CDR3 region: CASSLVPGSSNQPQHF. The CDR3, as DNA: TGTGCCAGCAGCTTAGTTCCAGGTTCTAGCAATCAGCCCCAGCATTTT.

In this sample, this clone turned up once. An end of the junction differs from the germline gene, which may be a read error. The CDR3 is CASSLEAPVVF. The CDR3 nucleotides are TGTGCCAGCAGTTTAGAAGCTCCCGTGGTCTTC. This chain joins TRBV12-3 or TRBV12-4 and TRBJ2-4; no reliable D call. This CDR3 comprises 11 residues.

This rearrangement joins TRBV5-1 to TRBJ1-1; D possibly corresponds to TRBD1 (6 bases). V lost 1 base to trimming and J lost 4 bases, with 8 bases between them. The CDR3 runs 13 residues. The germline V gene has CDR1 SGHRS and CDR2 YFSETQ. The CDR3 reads CASSLLGATEAFF. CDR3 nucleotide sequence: TGCGCCAGCAGCTTGTTGGGGGCCACTGAAGCTTTCTTT.

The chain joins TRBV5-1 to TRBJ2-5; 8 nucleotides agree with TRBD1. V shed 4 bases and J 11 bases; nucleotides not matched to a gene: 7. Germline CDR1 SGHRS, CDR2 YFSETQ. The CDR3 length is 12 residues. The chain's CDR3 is CASSLGQEIQYF. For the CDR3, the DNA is TGCGCCAGCAGCCTGGGACAGGAGATACAGTACTTC.

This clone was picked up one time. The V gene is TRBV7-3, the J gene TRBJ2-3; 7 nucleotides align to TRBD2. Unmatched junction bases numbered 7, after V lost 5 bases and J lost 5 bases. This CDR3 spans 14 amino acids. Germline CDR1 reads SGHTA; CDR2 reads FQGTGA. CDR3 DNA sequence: TGTGCCAGCAGCAATGCGGGACTATTAGATACGCAGTATTTT. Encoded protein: CASSNAGLLDTQYF. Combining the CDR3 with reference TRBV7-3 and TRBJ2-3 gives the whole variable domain GAGVSQTPSNKVTEKGKYVELRCDPISGHTALYWYRQSLGQGPEFLIYFQGTGAADDSGLPNDRFFAVRPEGSVSTLKIQRTERGDSAVYLCASSNAGLLDTQYFGPGTRLTVL.

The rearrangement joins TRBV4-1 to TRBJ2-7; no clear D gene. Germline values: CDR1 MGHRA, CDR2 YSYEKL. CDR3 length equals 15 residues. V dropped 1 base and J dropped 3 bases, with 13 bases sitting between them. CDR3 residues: CASSQAPHASYEQYF. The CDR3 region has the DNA TGCGCCAGCAGCCAAGCCCCTCATGCTAGCTACGAGCAGTACTTC.

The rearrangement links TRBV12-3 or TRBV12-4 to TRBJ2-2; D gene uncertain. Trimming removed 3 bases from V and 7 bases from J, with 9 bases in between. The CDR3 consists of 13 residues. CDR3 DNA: TGTGCCAGCAGTTTCGTTGTTGTCGGGGAGCTGTTTTTT. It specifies CASSFVVVGELFF.

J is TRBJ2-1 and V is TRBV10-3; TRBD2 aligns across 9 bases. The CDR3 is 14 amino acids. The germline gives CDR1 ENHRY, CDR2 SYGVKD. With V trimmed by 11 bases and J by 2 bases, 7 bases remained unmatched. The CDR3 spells CAGSSGDTYNEQFF. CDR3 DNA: TGTGCCGGATCTAGCGGGGACACCTACAATGAGCAGTTCTTC.

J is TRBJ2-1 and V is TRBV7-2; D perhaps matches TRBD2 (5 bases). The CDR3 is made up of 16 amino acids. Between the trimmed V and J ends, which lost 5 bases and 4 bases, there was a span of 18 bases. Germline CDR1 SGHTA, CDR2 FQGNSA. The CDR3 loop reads CASSPEGYEGYNEQFF. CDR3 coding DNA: TGTGCCAGCAGCCCCGAGGGCTATGAGGGATACAATGAGCAGTTCTTC.

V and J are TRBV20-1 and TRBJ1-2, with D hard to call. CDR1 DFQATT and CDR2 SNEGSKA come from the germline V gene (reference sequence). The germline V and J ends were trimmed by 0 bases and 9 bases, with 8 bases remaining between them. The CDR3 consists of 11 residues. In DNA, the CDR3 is TGCAGTGCTAGAGATTCCCGTCGCTACACCTTC. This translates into CSARDSRRYTF.

CDR3 nucleotide sequence: TGTGCCAGCAGCACCCCAGGTGTAAGCGAGCAGTACTTC. It is translated as CASSTPGVSEQYF. The rearrangement joins TRBV14 to TRBJ2-7; D not certain. The CDR3 runs to 13 residues. Germline V lookup: CDR1 SGHDN, CDR2 FVKESK. With 5 bases removed from V and 6 bases from J, the gap between germline ends came to 14 bases.

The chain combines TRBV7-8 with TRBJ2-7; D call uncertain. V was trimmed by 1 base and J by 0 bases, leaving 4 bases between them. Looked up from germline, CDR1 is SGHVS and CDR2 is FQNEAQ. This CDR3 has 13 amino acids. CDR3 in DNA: TGTGCCAGCAGCTTAGTCCGCTCCTACGAGCAGTACTTC. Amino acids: CASSLVRSYEQYF.

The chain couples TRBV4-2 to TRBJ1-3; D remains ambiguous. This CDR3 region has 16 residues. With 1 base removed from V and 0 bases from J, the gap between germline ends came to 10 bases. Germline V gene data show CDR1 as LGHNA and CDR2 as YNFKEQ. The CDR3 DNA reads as TGTGCCAGCAGCCAAGTATCAGTTTACTCTGGAAACACCATATATTTT. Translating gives CASSQVSVYSGNTIYF.